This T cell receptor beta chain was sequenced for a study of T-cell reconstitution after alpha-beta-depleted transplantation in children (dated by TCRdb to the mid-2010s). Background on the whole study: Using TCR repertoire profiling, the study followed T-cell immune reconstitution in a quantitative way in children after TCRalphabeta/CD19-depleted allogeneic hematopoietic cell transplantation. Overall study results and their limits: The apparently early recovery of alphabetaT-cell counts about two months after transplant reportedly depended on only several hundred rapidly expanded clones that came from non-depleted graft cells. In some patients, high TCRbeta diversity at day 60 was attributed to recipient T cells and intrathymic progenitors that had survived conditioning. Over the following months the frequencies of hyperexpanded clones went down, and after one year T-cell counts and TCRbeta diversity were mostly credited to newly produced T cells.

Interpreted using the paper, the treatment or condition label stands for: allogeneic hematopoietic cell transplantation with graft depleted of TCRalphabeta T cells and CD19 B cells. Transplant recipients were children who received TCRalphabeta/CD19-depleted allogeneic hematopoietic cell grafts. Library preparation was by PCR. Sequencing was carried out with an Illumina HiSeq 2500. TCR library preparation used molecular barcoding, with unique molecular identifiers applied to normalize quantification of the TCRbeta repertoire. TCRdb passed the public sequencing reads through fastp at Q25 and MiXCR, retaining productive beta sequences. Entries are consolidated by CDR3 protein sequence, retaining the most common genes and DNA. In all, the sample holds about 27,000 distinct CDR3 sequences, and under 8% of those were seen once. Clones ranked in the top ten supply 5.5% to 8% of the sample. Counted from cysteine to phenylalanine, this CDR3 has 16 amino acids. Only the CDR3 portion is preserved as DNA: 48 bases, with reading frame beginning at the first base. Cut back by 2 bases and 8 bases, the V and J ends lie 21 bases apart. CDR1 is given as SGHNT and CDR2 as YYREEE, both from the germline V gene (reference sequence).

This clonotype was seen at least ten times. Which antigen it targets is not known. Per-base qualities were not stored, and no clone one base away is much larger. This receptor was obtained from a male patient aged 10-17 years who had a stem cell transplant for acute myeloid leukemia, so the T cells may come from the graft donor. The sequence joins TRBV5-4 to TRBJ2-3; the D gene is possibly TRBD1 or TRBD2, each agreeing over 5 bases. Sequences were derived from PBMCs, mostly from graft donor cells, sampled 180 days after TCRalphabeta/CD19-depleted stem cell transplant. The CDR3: CASSFSQMTVGSTQYF. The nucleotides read TGTGCCAGCAGCTTTAGCCAGATGACAGTAGGGAGTACGCAGTATTTT. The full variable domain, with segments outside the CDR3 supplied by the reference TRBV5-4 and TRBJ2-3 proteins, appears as ETGVTQSPTHLIKTRGQQVTLRCSSQSGHNTVSWYQQALGQGPQFIFQYYREEENGRGNFPPRFSGLQFPNYSSELNVNALELDDSALYLCASSFSQMTVGSTQYFGPGTRLTVL.